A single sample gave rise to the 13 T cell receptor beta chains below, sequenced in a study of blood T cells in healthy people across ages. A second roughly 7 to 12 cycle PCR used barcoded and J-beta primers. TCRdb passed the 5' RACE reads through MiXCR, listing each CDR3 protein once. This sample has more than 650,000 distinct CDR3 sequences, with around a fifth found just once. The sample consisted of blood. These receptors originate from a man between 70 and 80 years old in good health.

The CDR3 is CASTTHRTNEKLFF. For the CDR3, the DNA is TGTGCCAGCACCACGCATCGAACTAATGAAAAACTGTTTTTT. V usage is TRBV2 and J usage is TRBJ1-4; no definite D call. Germline V gene sequence: CDR1 SNHLY, CDR2 FYNNEI. V gave up 7 bases and J gave up 1 base, with 10 bases separating them. This CDR3 spans 14 amino acids. Full variable domain (outside the CDR3, taken from reference TRBV2 and TRBJ1-4): EPEVTQTPSHQVTQMGQEVILRCVPISNHLYFYWYRQILGQKVEFLVSFYNNEISEKSEIFDDQFSVERPDGSNFTLKIRSTKLEDSAMYFCASTTHRTNEKLFFGSGTQLSVL.

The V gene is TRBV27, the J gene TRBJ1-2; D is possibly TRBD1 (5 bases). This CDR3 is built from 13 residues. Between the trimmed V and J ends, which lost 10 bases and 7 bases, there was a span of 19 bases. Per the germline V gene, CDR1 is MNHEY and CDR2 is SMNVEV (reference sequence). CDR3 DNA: TGTGCCACCGCAGACAGTGCTGGTGGTGGCTACACCTTC. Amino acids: CATADSAGGGYTF.

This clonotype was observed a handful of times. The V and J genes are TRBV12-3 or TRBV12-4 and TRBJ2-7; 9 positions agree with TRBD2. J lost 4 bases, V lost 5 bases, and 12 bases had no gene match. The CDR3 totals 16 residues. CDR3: CASSPLGAGGMYEQYF. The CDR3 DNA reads TGTGCCAGCAGTCCCCTTGGGGCGGGGGGGATGTACGAGCAGTACTTC.

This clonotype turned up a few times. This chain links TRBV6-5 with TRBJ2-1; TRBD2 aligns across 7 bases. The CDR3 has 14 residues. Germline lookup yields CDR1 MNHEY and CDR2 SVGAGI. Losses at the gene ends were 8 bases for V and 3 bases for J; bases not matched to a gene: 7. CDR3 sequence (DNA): TGTGCCAGCGGAAGAGCGGGGCGCTACAATGAGCAGTTCTTC. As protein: CASGRAGRYNEQFF.

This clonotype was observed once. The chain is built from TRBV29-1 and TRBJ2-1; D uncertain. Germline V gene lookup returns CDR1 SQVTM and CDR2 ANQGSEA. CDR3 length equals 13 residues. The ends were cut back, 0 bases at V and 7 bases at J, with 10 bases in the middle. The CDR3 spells CSVEDPAGNEQFF. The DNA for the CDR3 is TGCAGCGTTGAAGATCCAGCTGGTAATGAGCAGTTCTTC.

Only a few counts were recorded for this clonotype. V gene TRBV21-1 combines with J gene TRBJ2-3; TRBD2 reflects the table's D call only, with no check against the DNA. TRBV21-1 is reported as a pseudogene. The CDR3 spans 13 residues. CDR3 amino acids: CASSYCTGTSCYF. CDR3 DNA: TGTGCCAGCAGTTACTGTACCGGGACTAGTTGTTATTTT.

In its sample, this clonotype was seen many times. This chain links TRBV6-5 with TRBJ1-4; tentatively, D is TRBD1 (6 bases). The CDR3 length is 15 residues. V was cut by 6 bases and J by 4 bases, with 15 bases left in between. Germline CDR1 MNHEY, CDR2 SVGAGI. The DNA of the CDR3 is TGTGCCAGCAGGACAATTCAGGGGTATAATGAAAAACTGTTTTTT. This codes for CASRTIQGYNEKLFF.

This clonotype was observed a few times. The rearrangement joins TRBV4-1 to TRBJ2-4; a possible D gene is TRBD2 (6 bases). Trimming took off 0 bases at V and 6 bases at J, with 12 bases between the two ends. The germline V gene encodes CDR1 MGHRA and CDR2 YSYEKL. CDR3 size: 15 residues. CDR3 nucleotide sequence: TGCGCCAGCAGCCAAGATCCCGGGGGTGGAAACATTCAGTACTTC. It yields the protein CASSQDPGGGNIQYF.

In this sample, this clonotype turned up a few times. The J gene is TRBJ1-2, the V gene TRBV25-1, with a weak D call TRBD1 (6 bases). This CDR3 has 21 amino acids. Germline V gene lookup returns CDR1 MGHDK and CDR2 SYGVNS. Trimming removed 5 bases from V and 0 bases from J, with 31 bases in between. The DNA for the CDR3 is TGTGCCAGCAGTTCATGGAGGGTCCGGGCCCCATTGGGGGCAGCTAACTATGGCTACACCTTC. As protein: CASSSWRVRAPLGAANYGYTF.

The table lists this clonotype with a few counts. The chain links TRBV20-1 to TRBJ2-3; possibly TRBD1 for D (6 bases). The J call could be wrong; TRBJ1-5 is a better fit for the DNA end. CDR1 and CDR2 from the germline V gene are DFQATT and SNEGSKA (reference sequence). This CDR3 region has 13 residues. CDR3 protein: CSDSRGHPDTQHF. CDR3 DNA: TGCAGTGATAGCCGGGGACACCCAGATACGCAGCATTTT.

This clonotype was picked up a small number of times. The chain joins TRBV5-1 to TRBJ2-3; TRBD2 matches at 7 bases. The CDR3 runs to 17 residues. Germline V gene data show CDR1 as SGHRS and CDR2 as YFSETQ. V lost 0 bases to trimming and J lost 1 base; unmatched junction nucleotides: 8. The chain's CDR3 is CASSLGRRDYRTDTQYF. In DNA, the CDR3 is TGCGCCAGCAGCTTGGGACGCCGGGACTACCGCACAGATACGCAGTATTTT.

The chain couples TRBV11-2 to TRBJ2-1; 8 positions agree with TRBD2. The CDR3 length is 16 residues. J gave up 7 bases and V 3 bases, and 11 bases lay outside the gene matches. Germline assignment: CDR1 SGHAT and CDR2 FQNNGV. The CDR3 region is CASSFSGDTNWNEQFF. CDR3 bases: TGTGCCAGCAGCTTTAGCGGGGACACAAATTGGAATGAGCAGTTCTTC.

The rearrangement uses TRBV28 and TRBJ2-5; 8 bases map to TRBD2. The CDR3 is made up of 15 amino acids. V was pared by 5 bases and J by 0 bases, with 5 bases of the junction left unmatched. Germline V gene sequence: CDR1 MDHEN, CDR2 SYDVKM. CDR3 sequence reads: CASSSWTSHQETQYF. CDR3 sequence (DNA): TGTGCCAGCAGTAGTTGGACTAGCCACCAAGAGACCCAGTACTTC. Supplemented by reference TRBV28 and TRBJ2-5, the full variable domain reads DVKVTQSSRYLVKRTGEKVFLECVQDMDHENMFWYRQDPGLGLRLIYFSYDVKMKEKGDIPEGYSVSREKKERFSLILESASTNQTSMYLCASSSWTSHQETQYFGPGTRLLVL.